Listed below are T cell receptor beta chains from one sample, sequenced in a study of blood T cell repertoires in COVID-19. The method was immunoSEQ multiplex PCR; TCRdb's version includes in-frame clones alone and lacks a portion of them. The sample yields roughly 240,000 clones, around nine tenths seen once. Sequencing was done on a sample of peripheral blood. Receptors were obtained from a woman aged 60-70 years who had recovered from COVID-19. Each CDR3 is given with its conserved first and last residue. Fields, in order: D gene, clone size, V gene, J gene, CDR3 DNA, CDR3 protein. A D gene is named only where the DNA matches it firmly. Size is stated for part of the rows, as once, few or many counts, or as a class when the clone is expanded.

TRBD1	NA	TRBV2	TRBJ2-1	TGTGCCAGCAGTCCGGGACAGGGTGTCGGTGAGCAGTTCTTC	CASSPGQGVGEQFF
TRBD2	NA	TRBV7-2	TRBJ2-7	TGTGCCAGCAGCTCAGAGGCGGGGGGCGGGTACGAGCAGTACTTC	CASSSEAGGGYEQYF
NA	NA	TRBV6-6	TRBJ1-5	TGTGCCAGCAGTTACGGTGTCACGCAGGGTGCCCAGCATTTT	CASSYGVTQGAQHF
TRBD1	NA	TRBV19	TRBJ2-1	TGTGCCAGTAGTATCGGGTGGACAGGAGATTTCAATGAGCAGTTCTTC	CASSIGWTGDFNEQFF
NA	few	TRBV5-4	TRBJ1-2	TGTGCCAGCAGCTTGTCTGACAGAACTCCCACCTTC	CASSLSDRTPTF
NA	NA	TRBV6-2/TRBV6-3	TRBJ2-5	TGTGCCAGCAGTTATCTAAGGGGACTCCAAGAGACCCAGTACTTC	CASSYLRGLQETQYF
TRBD1	NA	TRBV4-3	TRBJ1-4	TGCGCCAGCAGCCAAGACAAGACAGGGTGGCGGGAAAAACTGTTTTTT	CASSQDKTGWREKLFF
TRBD1	NA	TRBV28	TRBJ2-7	TGTGCCAGCAGTAACACAGGGGTGGTCTACGAGCAGTACTTC	CASSNTGVVYEQYF
TRBD2	NA	TRBV6-5	TRBJ2-5	TGTGCCAGCAGTTACTCGAAGGCTAGCGGGGGGGAGACCCAGTACTTC	CASSYSKASGGETQYF
NA	NA	TRBV19	TRBJ1-1	TGTGCCAGTAGTAGATACAGGGACACTGAAGCTTTCTTT	CASSRYRDTEAFF
TRBD1	once	TRBV27	TRBJ1-1	TGTGCCAGCAGTTTATGGACAGGGTCCACTGAAGCTTTCTTT	CASSLWTGSTEAFF
NA	NA	TRBV5-5	TRBJ1-3	TGTGCCAGCAGCGCCCTTCCAGGAAGCTCTGGAAACACCATATATTTT	CASSALPGSSGNTIYF
NA	NA	TRBV4-1	TRBJ1-4	TGCGCCAGCAGCCAAGAGACGGGATTAAATGAAAAACTGTTTTTT	CASSQETGLNEKLFF
NA	NA	TRBV7-9	TRBJ1-2	TGTGCCAGCAGCTTACCGGTCAAATTAAAGGGCTACACCTTC	CASSLPVKLKGYTF
NA	NA	TRBV6-5	TRBJ1-1	TGTGCCAGCAGCCGGAACAGGGTAGGGGATGCTTTCTTT	CASSRNRVGDAFF
TRBD2	NA	TRBV11-3	TRBJ2-5	TGTGCCAGCAGCTTAACGGGGGGAGTCGGGACCCAGTACTTC	CASSLTGGVGTQYF
NA	NA	TRBV6-2/TRBV6-3	TRBJ2-5	TGTGCCAGCAGTCGGTTGGAGACCCAGTACTTC	CASSRLETQYF